This passage covers 20 T cell receptor beta chains from one sample sequenced in a study of OX40 agonist ivuxolimab in advanced cancers. Assay used: immunoSEQ multiplex PCR; TCRdb lists only in-frame clones, some missing. The table lists approximately 68,000 clones, 86% of them singletons, with 0.68% in the top ten. The source was CD4+ or CD8+ T cells sorted from blood, collected in a trial of the OX40 agonist ivuxolimab. Receptors originate from an adult with an advanced solid tumor such as melanoma, head and neck, liver or kidney cancer.

The V call is TRBV18, the J call TRBJ2-7; D perhaps matches TRBD2 (6 bases). Trimming removed 5 bases at V and 4 bases at J, with 21 bases between. Germline V CDR1 and CDR2: KGHSH, LQKENI. This CDR3 is built from 16 residues. CDR3 residues: CASSNAVGTSSYEQYF. The CDR3 DNA is TGTGCCAGCTCAAATGCCGTCGGGACTTCTTCATACGAGCAGTACTTC. Full variable domain (rest looked up from reference TRBV18 and TRBJ2-7): NAGVMQNPRHLVRRRGQEARLRCSPMKGHSHVYWYRQLPEEGLKFMVYLQKENIIDESGMPKERFSAEFPKEGPSILRIQQVVRGDSAAYFCASSNAVGTSSYEQYFGPGTRLTVT.

The chain employs TRBV28 and TRBJ2-7; TRBD1 matches at 9 bases. V dropped 6 bases and J dropped 6; count of bases not matched to a gene: 9. The CDR3 is made up of 14 amino acids. The germline CDR1 and CDR2 sequences are MDHEN and SYDVKM. The CDR3: CASSLGQGDREQYF. The CDR3 nucleotides read TGTGCCAGCAGCTTGGGACAGGGAGACCGCGAGCAGTACTTC.

The V and J genes are TRBV6-6 and TRBJ1-2, with D possibly matching TRBD1 (5 bases). Per germline, CDR1 MNHNY and CDR2 SVGAGI (reference sequence). V was pared by 5 bases and J by 7 bases, with 11 bases between. This CDR3 contains 12 residues. This chain's CDR3 is CASSGQGGGYTF. CDR3 sequence (DNA): TGTGCCAGCAGTGGCCAGGGCGGTGGCTACACCTTC.

The chain links TRBV14 to TRBJ2-1, with 14 bases that match TRBD2. There are 16 residues in the CDR3. The germline V gene encodes CDR1 SGHDN and CDR2 FVKESK. V was clipped by 5 bases and J by 6 bases; unmatched bases: 6. The CDR3 nucleotides are TGTGCCAGCAGCTTTTGGACTAGCGGGGGGAGCAATGAGCAGTTCTTC. Its protein is CASSFWTSGGSNEQFF.

The chain combines TRBV7-3 with TRBJ1-6; D remains unclear. This CDR3 spans 15 amino acids. The germline V gene encodes CDR1 SGHTA and CDR2 FQGTGA. Trimming pared 0 bases from V and 7 bases from J, leaving 10 bases between. The CDR3 nucleotides read TGTGCCAGCAGCTTAACCGCGGGAGGAAATTCACCCCTCCACTTT. Its translation is CASSLTAGGNSPLHF.

V gene TRBV30 combines with J gene TRBJ1-2, with a possible D match to TRBD1 (6 bases). The germline V gene encodes CDR1 GTSNPN and CDR2 SVGIG (reference sequence). V dropped 2 bases and J dropped 8 bases, with 12 bases sitting between them. This CDR3 region has 12 residues. The chain's CDR3 is CAWSRGGRGYTF. The CDR3 DNA follows: TGTGCCTGGAGTAGGGGGGGGCGCGGCTACACCTTC.

This sequence joins TRBV29-1 and TRBJ1-2, with no clear D. The CDR3 length is 11 residues. Germline V gene sequence: CDR1 SQVTM, CDR2 ANQGSEA. The ends were cut back, 5 bases at V and 4 bases at J, with 8 bases in the middle. This CDR3 is CSVPQFYGYTF. The CDR3, as DNA: TGCAGCGTTCCCCAGTTCTATGGCTACACCTTC. Looking up the rest from reference TRBV29-1 and TRBJ1-2 gives the full variable domain: SAVISQKPSRDICQRGTSLTIQCQVDSQVTMMFWYRQQPGQSLTLIATANQGSEATYESGFVIDKFPISRPNLTFSTLTVSNMSPEDSSIYLCSVPQFYGYTFGSGTRLTVV.

The chain joins TRBV18 to TRBJ2-7, with a weak D call TRBD2 (6 bases). This CDR3 is built from 16 residues. V gave up 5 bases and J gave up 4 bases, with 21 bases separating them. Looked up from germline, CDR1 is KGHSH and CDR2 is LQKENI. In DNA, the CDR3 is TGTGCCAGCTCAAATGCCGTCGGGACTCCTTCATACGAGCAGTACTTC. Translated, it gives CASSNAVGTPSYEQYF. Supplemented by reference TRBV18 and TRBJ2-7, the full variable domain reads NAGVMQNPRHLVRRRGQEARLRCSPMKGHSHVYWYRQLPEEGLKFMVYLQKENIIDESGMPKERFSAEFPKEGPSILRIQQVVRGDSAAYFCASSNAVGTPSYEQYFGPGTRLTVT.

The CDR3 loop is CASIGQGNEKLFF. CDR3 nucleotide sequence: TGTGCCAGCATAGGGCAGGGCAATGAAAAACTGTTTTTT. This chain links TRBV2 with TRBJ1-4, with D possibly being TRBD1 (5 bases). V lost 7 bases and J lost 5, with 11 bases in between. CDR1 and CDR2 (germline): SNHLY, FYNNEI. The length of the CDR3 is 13 residues.

This chain links TRBV6-6 with TRBJ1-2; 8 bases are a match to TRBD1. The ends lost 6 bases at V and 8 bases at J; junction bases unmatched: 8. Germline V gene sequence: CDR1 MNHNY, CDR2 SVGAGI (reference sequence). CDR3 length: 13 amino acids. The CDR3 DNA reads TGTGCCAGCAGCCGCCAGGGGGCGGACGGCTACACCTTC. This translates into CASSRQGADGYTF.

This clone has a handful of counts. CDR3 sequence reads: CASSGGRENGYTF. DNA of the CDR3: TGTGCCAGCAGTGGCGGAAGGGAGAATGGCTACACCTTC. The chain links TRBV6-1 to TRBJ1-2; D not resolved. CDR1 and CDR2 (germline): MNHNS, SASEGT. The CDR3 loop spans 13 amino acids. V dropped 4 bases and J dropped 6 bases, with 12 bases sitting between them.

The chain couples TRBV14 to TRBJ1-2; 10 positions match TRBD1. The CDR3 has 16 residues. Germline lookup yields CDR1 SGHDN and CDR2 FVKESK. J lost 0 bases, V lost 5 bases, and 6 bases had no gene match. CDR3 in DNA: TGTGCCAGCAGCTCCCGGGACAGGGGCTCTAACTATGGCTACACCTTC. It specifies CASSSRDRGSNYGYTF.

The gene calls are TRBV6-5 and TRBJ1-5; 7 bases are shared with TRBD1. CDR1 MNHEY and CDR2 SVGAGI come from the germline V gene. CDR3 size: 14 residues. Trimming took 5 bases from V and 3 from J; bases not matched to a gene: 4. CDR3 region: CASSPQGPNQPQHF. In nucleotides, the CDR3 is TGTGCCAGCAGTCCACAGGGGCCCAATCAGCCCCAGCATTTT.

The gene calls are TRBV4-2 and TRBJ1-1; D unresolved. The CDR3 runs 13 residues. The germline V and J ends were trimmed by 0 bases and 10 bases, with 12 bases remaining between them. Germline V CDR1 and CDR2: LGHNA, YNFKEQ. Here the CDR3 DNA reads TGTGCCAGCAGCCAAGATAGGAGGGTTGGAGCTTTCTTT. Residues: CASSQDRRVGAFF.

This clone was seen a handful of times. This chain joins TRBV11-2 and TRBJ2-7; the D gene is possibly TRBD1 (6 bases). CDR3 length: 11 residues. The V end was cut by 4 bases, the J end by 5 bases, with 6 bases between. CDR1 is SGHAT and CDR2 is FQNNGV in the germline V gene. The CDR3, as DNA: TGTGCCAGCAGCTACAGGGACGAGCAGTACTTC. As protein: CASSYRDEQYF.

The chain links TRBV30 to TRBJ2-3; D possibly corresponds to TRBD2 (5 bases). CDR1 is GTSNPN and CDR2 is SVGIG in the germline V gene (reference sequence). The ends were cut back, 3 bases at V and 1 base at J, with 14 bases in the middle. This CDR3 has 15 residues. This CDR3 reads CAWRAASQGTDTQYF. The CDR3 bases are TGTGCCTGGAGGGCGGCTAGCCAGGGCACAGATACGCAGTATTTT.

V is TRBV5-3 and J is TRBJ1-5; no clear D. TRBV5-3 is an open reading frame whose function is uncertain. The CDR3 has 14 residues. V lost 4 bases and J lost 0, with 8 bases in between. This chain's CDR3 is CARSGTDSNQPQHF. CDR3 nucleotides: TGTGCCAGAAGCGGTACAGATAGCAATCAGCCCCAGCATTTT.

This chain connects TRBV28 to TRBJ1-2; D is uncertain. Germline V gene lookup returns CDR1 MDHEN and CDR2 SYDVKM. Trimming pared 4 bases from V and 4 bases from J, leaving 10 bases between. The CDR3 runs 13 residues. CDR3 residues: CASSSKITYGYTF. CDR3 in DNA: TGTGCCAGCAGTTCTAAGATAACCTATGGCTACACCTTC.

V is TRBV5-1 and J is TRBJ1-5; TRBD1 agrees at 7 bases. There are 15 residues in the CDR3. Trimming removed 0 bases from V and 6 bases from J; junction bases left unmatched: 6. Germline V gene data show CDR1 as SGHRS and CDR2 as YFSETQ. The CDR3 sequence: CASSLEGGAGQPQHF. DNA of the CDR3: TGCGCCAGCAGCTTGGAAGGGGGCGCGGGTCAGCCCCAGCATTTT.

V gene TRBV2 combines with J gene TRBJ1-2; 8 positions agree with TRBD1. CDR3 length equals 14 residues. V was pared by 3 bases and J by 3 bases, with 3 bases of the junction left unmatched. Germline V gene lookup returns CDR1 SNHLY and CDR2 FYNNEI. Written as DNA, the CDR3 is TGTGCCAGCAGTGACAGGGGGCGAGACTATGGCTACACCTTC. Its protein is CASSDRGRDYGYTF.